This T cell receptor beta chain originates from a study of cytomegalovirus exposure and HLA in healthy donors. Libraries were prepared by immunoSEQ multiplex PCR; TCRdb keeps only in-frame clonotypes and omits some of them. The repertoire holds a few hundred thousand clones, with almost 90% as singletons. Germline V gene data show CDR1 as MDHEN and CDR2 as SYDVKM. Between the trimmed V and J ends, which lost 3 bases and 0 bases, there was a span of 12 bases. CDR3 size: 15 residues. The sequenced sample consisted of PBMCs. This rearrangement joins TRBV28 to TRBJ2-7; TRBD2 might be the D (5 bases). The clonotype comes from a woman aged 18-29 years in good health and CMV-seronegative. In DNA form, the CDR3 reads TGTGCCAGCAGTTTGTGGCGGGCGACCTCCTACGAGCAGTACTTC. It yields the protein CASSLWRATSYEQYF.